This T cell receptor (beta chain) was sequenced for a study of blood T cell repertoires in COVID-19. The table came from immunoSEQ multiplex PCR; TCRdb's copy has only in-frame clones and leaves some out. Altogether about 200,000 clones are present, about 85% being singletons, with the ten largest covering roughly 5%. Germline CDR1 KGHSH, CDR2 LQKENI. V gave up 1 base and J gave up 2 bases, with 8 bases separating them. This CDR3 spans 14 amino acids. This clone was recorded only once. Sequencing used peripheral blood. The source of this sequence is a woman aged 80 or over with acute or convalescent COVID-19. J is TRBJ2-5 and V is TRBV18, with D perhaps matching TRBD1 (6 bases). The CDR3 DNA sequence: TGTGCCAGCTCACCACTCACAGGGCAAGAGACCCAGTACTTC. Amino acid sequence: CASSPLTGQETQYF.